Listed below are T cell receptor beta chains from one sample, sequenced in a study of T cell responses to AZD1222 COVID-19 vaccine. Profiling relied on immunoSEQ multiplex PCR, and the TCRdb table lists in-frame clones only, not all of them. Of some 90,000 clones in the sample, about 85% were seen once. The specimen comprised peripheral blood, sampled on day 0 of AZD1222 vaccination. The receptors stem from an adult in good health. CDR3s leave out the opening cysteine and the closing phenylalanine or tryptophan. Fields, in order: D gene, clone size, J gene, V gene, CDR3 protein. D genes are given only for firm matches. Not every row has a clone size; where given, it reads once, few, many or a size class.

>.|.|TRBJ1-5|TRBV6-5
ASPSLDNQPQH
>.|.|TRBJ2-2|TRBV9
ASSVSGELF
>.|.|TRBJ2-1|TRBV10-1
ASRRLAMVNEQF
>.|.|TRBJ1-3|TRBV5-8
ASSFGSTGLSGNTIY
>TRBD2|.|TRBJ2-1|TRBV7-6
ASSLDPSGRGQF
>.|.|TRBJ1-5|TRBV3-1/TRBV3-2
ASSQSAVGQPQH
>TRBD2|.|TRBJ2-7|TRBV19
TSSPRLGGRQYEQY
>.|.|TRBJ2-5|TRBV29-1
SVDGRSWTQY
>.|.|TRBJ1-1|TRBV9
ASSPLRGGSAEAF
>.|few|TRBJ1-5|TRBV19
ASTVTVFNQPQH
>TRBD1|.|TRBJ1-5|TRBV2
ASRADRVQPQH
>.|few|TRBJ2-1|TRBV4-3
ASSLYGQEGYEQF
>.|.|TRBJ2-7|TRBV11-2
ASSLRNALSSYEQY
>.|.|TRBJ1-5|TRBV19
ASSISQRHRGSNQPQH
>.|.|TRBJ2-6|TRBV4-1
ASSPSVASGANVLT
>TRBD1|.|TRBJ1-2|TRBV25-1
ASSALAGGGDYGYT
>.|.|TRBJ2-2|TRBV9
ASRKRDGTGELF
>TRBD1|once|TRBJ2-7|TRBV5-8
ASSSATGYEQY
>.|once|TRBJ1-2|TRBV9
ASSLYSGDYGYT
>.|.|TRBJ2-3|TRBV2
ASSEVAGTDTQY
>TRBD2|once|TRBJ2-1|TRBV11-2
ASSFSGVALGEQF
>TRBD1|.|TRBJ2-7|TRBV18
ASSRDNSGTGSYEQY
>.|.|TRBJ1-1|TRBV12-3/TRBV12-4
ASSLVGAGEAF
>.|.|TRBJ1-6|TRBV7-3
ASSLTGDSPLH
>.|.|TRBJ2-2|TRBV25-1
ASSDSARVTGELF
>.|.|TRBJ1-4|TRBV25-1
ASSELGAGEPSEKLF
>TRBD1|.|TRBJ1-5|TRBV29-1
SVGDRRDQPQH
>.|.|TRBJ1-5|TRBV27
ASSLGGLNQPQH